This T cell receptor beta chain came from a study of blood T cell repertoires in COVID-19. Overall study context: The United States, Italy and Spain were the sources of the acute and convalescent COVID-19 samples.

Generated by immunoSEQ multiplex PCR, the TCRdb table keeps only in-frame clones and is missing some. The table includes 390,000 or so clones, roughly 90% detected once. This CDR3 has 14 residues. The germline V gene has CDR1 LGHDT and CDR2 YNNKEL (reference sequence). Trimming pared 7 bases from V and 9 bases from J, leaving 19 bases between. This sequence originates from a man aged 18-30 years with active or convalescent COVID-19. Sequenced sample: peripheral blood. This sequence joins TRBV3-1 (or the pseudogene TRBV3-2) and TRBJ2-1; D remains unclear. For the CDR3, the DNA is TGTGCCAGCAACCCGGGTGCTTCCCGGCGTGAGCAGTTCTTC. Its protein is CASNPGASRREQFF.